The 28 T cell receptor beta chains reported below all come from one sample, sequenced in a study of T cells after yellow fever vaccination. TCRdb recomputed calls from the 5' RACE reads with MiXCR, one row per CDR3 protein. This sample has approximately 27,000 distinct CDR3 sequences; under 7% occur once, and the top ten carry roughly 12%. Sequenced material: PBMCs, either bulk or a sorted T-cell subset (CD4+, CD8+, memory, or dextramer-sorted; not recorded which), taken 15 days after the yellow fever booster vaccination. Receptors originate from a man under 40 who received the YFV17D yellow fever vaccine.

This clonotype has ten or more counts. V and J are TRBV6-2 or TRBV6-3 and TRBJ2-7; D uncertain. CDR1 is MNHEY, CDR2 SVGEGT, per germline. The CDR3 totals 12 residues. V gave up 2 bases and J gave up 6 bases, with 8 bases separating them. The DNA for the CDR3 is TGTGCCAGCAGTTACCCCCACTCCGAGCAGTACTTC. Encoded protein: CASSYPHSEQYF.

This clonotype appeared many times. V and J are TRBV5-5 and TRBJ2-3, with 8 bases that match TRBD1. This CDR3 is built from 15 residues. In germline, CDR1 is SGHKS, CDR2 YYEKEE (reference sequence). Unmatched junction bases numbered 5, after V lost 5 bases and J lost 0 bases. CDR3 in amino acids: CASRRDRLSTDTQYF. CDR3 DNA: TGTGCCAGCAGACGGGACAGGTTGAGCACAGATACGCAGTATTTT.

At least ten counts were recorded for this clonotype. The rearrangement links TRBV5-1 to TRBJ2-5; 14 bases align to TRBD2. Germline V CDR1 and CDR2: SGHRS, YFSETQ. The ends lost 4 bases at V and 1 base at J; junction bases unmatched: 9. The CDR3 runs to 18 residues. The CDR3 nucleotides are TGCGCCAGCAGCACCTCCGGGACTAGCGGGAGTGGCCAAGAGACCCAGTACTTC. Its translation: CASSTSGTSGSGQETQYF.

This clonotype was seen ten or more times. The chain recombines TRBV27 with TRBJ1-2, with TRBD1 matching over 7 bases. V gave up 4 bases and J gave up 3 bases; unmatched junction bases: 2. The CDR3 spans 13 residues. From germline, CDR1 is MNHEY and CDR2 SMNVEV (reference sequence). The CDR3 sequence is CASSYRGDYGYTF. CDR3 coding DNA: TGTGCCAGCAGTTACAGGGGTGACTATGGCTACACCTTC.

This clonotype has a count of ten or more. V gene TRBV6-5 combines with J gene TRBJ2-7, with D tentatively TRBD1 (6 bases). The germline CDR1 and CDR2 sequences are MNHEY and SVGAGI. Between the trimmed V and J ends, which lost 6 bases and 1 base, there was a span of 13 bases. The CDR3 consists of 14 residues. The CDR3 is CASRVRQESYEQYF. In DNA form, the CDR3 reads TGTGCCAGCAGAGTAAGACAGGAATCCTACGAGCAGTACTTC.

Many counts were recorded for this clonotype. This chain uses TRBV6-2 or TRBV6-3 with TRBJ2-3; a weak D match, TRBD2 (6 bases). CDR3 length: 14 amino acids. Deletions cut 5 bases from V and 3 bases from J, with 12 bases between. CDR1 is MNHEY, CDR2 SVGEGT, per germline. CDR3 loop: CASSIAEPTDTQYF. The CDR3 region has the DNA TGTGCCAGCAGTATAGCGGAACCAACAGATACGCAGTATTTT.

This clonotype has ten or more counts. This chain uses TRBV5-5 with TRBJ2-6; D not resolved. The CDR3 extends over 15 amino acids. Germline lookup yields CDR1 SGHKS and CDR2 YYEKEE (reference sequence). V was shortened by 1 base and J by 0 bases, with 5 bases between the two germline ends. The CDR3 is CASSLFISGANVLTF. DNA for the CDR3: TGTGCCAGCAGCTTGTTCATCTCTGGGGCCAACGTCCTGACTTTC.

This clonotype was observed many times. The chain uses TRBV5-7 and TRBJ2-7, with D possibly being TRBD1 (7 bases). TRBV5-7 is an ORF for which the function is uncertain. This CDR3 is 17 amino acids long. The V and J ends lost 4 bases and 2 bases respectively, with 22 bases between them. This chain's CDR3 is CASSVGGDRDFTYEQYF. The CDR3 DNA sequence: TGTGCCAGCAGCGTGGGGGGAGACAGGGATTTTACCTACGAGCAGTACTTC.

The genes are TRBV12-2 and TRBJ2-3. TRBV12-2 is a recognized pseudogene. This CDR3 is built from 14 residues. CDR3 DNA sequence: TGTGCAAGACGGGTCTCGATGGGGACAGATACGCAGTATTTT. Translated, it gives CARRVSMGTDTQYF.

This clonotype was observed at least ten times. This chain connects TRBV6-5 to TRBJ2-2; TRBD2 matches at 8 bases. CDR3 length: 12 residues. The junction had 6 bases not matched to a gene; V was cut back by 10 bases and J by 8 bases. Looked up from germline, CDR1 is MNHEY and CDR2 is SVGAGI. CDR3 amino acids: CATGGFLGELFF. CDR3 nucleotides: TGTGCCACGGGGGGGTTCTTGGGGGAGCTGTTTTTT.

This clonotype was counted ten times or more. The rearrangement uses TRBV6-2 or TRBV6-3 and TRBJ1-2; D possibly corresponds to TRBD1 (6 bases). Germline V CDR1 and CDR2: MNHEY, SVGEGT. The CDR3 extends over 13 amino acids. V was clipped by 8 bases and J by 7 bases, with 17 bases between them. The CDR3 DNA sequence: TGTGCCAGCGCCAATGGACAGATTAGTGGCTACACCTTC. This sequence encodes CASANGQISGYTF.

This clonotype was observed at least ten times. The chain employs TRBV7-2 and TRBJ1-5, with D perhaps TRBD1 (5 bases). Trimming removed 4 bases from V and 0 bases from J, with 10 bases in between. Germline loops: CDR1 SGHTA, CDR2 FQGNSA. The CDR3 has 15 residues. CDR3 bases: TGTGCCAGCAGCTCCCAGGGAGATAGCAATCAGCCCCAGCATTTT. Residues: CASSSQGDSNQPQHF. Full variable domain (rest looked up from reference TRBV7-2 and TRBJ1-5): GAGVSQSPSNKVTEKGKDVELRCDPISGHTALYWYRQSLGQGLEFLIYFQGNSAPDKSGLPSDRFSAERTGGSVSTLTIQRTQQEDSAVYLCASSSQGDSNQPQHFGDGTRLSIL.

This clonotype was observed once. At one boundary the junction diverges from the germline segment, which might be a read error. The chain employs TRBV5-6 and TRBJ2-7; D is unclear. There are 16 residues in the CDR3. Germline V lookup: CDR1 SGHDT, CDR2 YYEEEE. In DNA, the CDR3 is TGTGGCAGCAGCTTGTCTTTGGATGATCCCCTTTTCGAGCAGTACTTC. Translation: CGSSLSLDDPLFEQYF.

With respect to this clonotype: A much larger clone differs from this one at a single base, so this may be a read error. This rearrangement joins TRBV5-1 to TRBJ2-7; no clear D gene. Germline V lookup: CDR1 SGHRS, CDR2 YFSETQ. The CDR3 consists of 15 residues. V lost 4 bases and J 2 bases, leaving 16 bases between the germline ends. CDR3 DNA: TGCGCCAGCAGCAAAGACATAGACCCTACCTACGAGCAGTACTTC. Translated: CASSKDIDPTYEQYF.

The sample holds many counts of this clonotype. CDR3 coding DNA: TGTGCCAGCAGTAGTACTGACAGGGGTTCGAACACCGGGGAGCTGTTTTTT. Translating it yields CASSSTDRGSNTGELFF. The chain has TRBV4-2 and TRBJ2-2; 8 positions match TRBD1. CDR1 LGHNA and CDR2 YNFKEQ come from the germline V gene. The V gene end was trimmed by 6 bases and the J gene end by 0 bases; junction bases not matched to a gene: 9. The CDR3 is made up of 17 amino acids.

This clonotype has at least ten counts. The rearrangement links TRBV6-1 to TRBJ2-5, with 7 bases fitting TRBD1. After removal of 5 bases from V and 3 bases from J, the junction contained 12 bases not matched to a gene. Germline-derived CDR1 and CDR2 are MNHNS and SASEGT. The CDR3 contains 16 residues. The CDR3 sequence: CASSRQGSAVKETQYF. CDR3 bases: TGTGCCAGCAGTCGACAGGGCTCAGCGGTAAAAGAGACCCAGTACTTC.

This clonotype appeared many times. This chain connects TRBV29-1 to TRBJ1-4, with 9 bases lining up with TRBD1. V was clipped by 5 bases and J by 8 bases; unmatched bases: 12. CDR1 SQVTM and CDR2 ANQGSEA come from the germline V gene. This CDR3 region has 15 residues. The CDR3 region is CSVRQGVHPGEKLFF. CDR3 DNA sequence: TGCAGCGTTCGACAGGGGGTCCACCCTGGGGAAAAACTGTTTTTT.

This clonotype has ten or more counts. The chain employs TRBV6-2 or TRBV6-3 and TRBJ2-7; TRBD2 matches at 8 bases. CDR3 length: 15 residues. The V and J ends lost 6 bases and 3 bases, in that order; junction bases with no gene match: 10. Germline V gene sequence: CDR1 MNHEY, CDR2 SVGEGT. The CDR3 region has the DNA TGTGCCAGCAGAACACCGGGACTAGGTGTCTACGAGCAGTACTTC. Amino acids: CASRTPGLGVYEQYF.

V and J are TRBV7-2 and TRBJ2-6; no definite D call. The CDR3 extends over 15 amino acids. Germline-derived CDR1 and CDR2 are SGHTA and FQGNSA. V lost 11 bases and J 0 bases, leaving 14 bases between the germline ends. CDR3 in DNA: TGTGCCGGCGGAGCAGGCCGCTCTGGGGCCAACGTCCTGACTTTC. This encodes CAGGAGRSGANVLTF. Full variable domain (remainder filled in from reference TRBV7-2 and TRBJ2-6): GAGVSQSPSNKVTEKGKDVELRCDPISGHTALYWYRQSLGQGLEFLIYFQGNSAPDKSGLPSDRFSAERTGGSVSTLTIQRTQQEDSAVYLCAGGAGRSGANVLTFGAGSRLTVL.

The chain couples TRBV10-3 to TRBJ2-2, with D perhaps TRBD2 (6 bases). The CDR3 spans 19 residues. CDR1 and CDR2 from the germline V gene are ENHRY and SYGVKD. V was trimmed by 3 bases and J by 10 bases, leaving 30 bases between them. CDR3 nucleotides: TGTGCCATCAGTGATGGGACTGCAAATACTCGTGGGCCATCCGTGGAGCTGTTTTTT. Amino acid sequence: CAISDGTANTRGPSVELFF.

The sample holds many counts of this clonotype. The rearrangement joins TRBV11-2 to TRBJ2-3; 13 bases line up with TRBD2. Germline lookup yields CDR1 SGHAT and CDR2 FQNNGV. V trimming: 2 bases; J trimming: 0 bases; junction bases outside the gene matches: 5. The CDR3 loop spans 18 amino acids. The CDR3 DNA is TGTGCCAGCAGCTTATGGGGACTAGCGGGGCAGAGCACAGATACGCAGTATTTT. Translated: CASSLWGLAGQSTDTQYF.

In this sample, this clonotype turned up a few times. The genes are TRBV5-6 and TRBJ2-5; D remains ambiguous. CDR1 SGHDT and CDR2 YYEEEE come from the germline V gene. V was trimmed by 0 bases and J by 5 bases, leaving 5 bases between them. The CDR3 is 12 amino acids. The CDR3 DNA follows: TGTGCCAGCAGCTTGGATTGGGAGACCCAGTACTTC. It codes for CASSLDWETQYF.

Regarding this clonotype: A much bigger clone sits one base away, suggesting this may be a read error. This CDR3 is CASESRGDNTDTQYF. The DNA for the CDR3 is TGTGCCTCCGAATCCCGCGGGGACAACACAGATACGCAGTATTTT. V is TRBV30 and J is TRBJ2-3; the D gene could be TRBD1 or TRBD2 (6 bases each). CDR1 GTSNPN and CDR2 SVGIG come from the germline V gene (reference sequence). This CDR3 is built from 15 residues. V was trimmed by 7 bases and J by 2 bases, leaving 19 bases between them.

This clonotype was counted many times. This rearrangement joins TRBV20-1 to TRBJ2-7; a weak D match, TRBD2 (6 bases). The V gene's germline CDR1 is DFQATT and CDR2 SNEGSKA (reference sequence). The CDR3 loop spans 15 amino acids. Deletions cut 0 bases from V and 5 bases from J, with 17 bases between. CDR3 residues: CSARDLRGKIDEQYF. The CDR3 DNA follows: TGCAGTGCTAGAGATCTTCGCGGGAAAATCGACGAGCAGTACTTC.

In regard to this clonotype: Germline and junction disagree at one end, which may indicate a read error. The V gene is TRBV29-1, the J gene TRBJ2-1, with no clear D. CDR1 and CDR2 (germline): SQVTM, ANQGSEA. This CDR3 contains 11 residues. The CDR3 sequence is CSVAGRPFIVF. The CDR3 nucleotides are TGCAGCGTTGCCGGGCGACCCTTCATCGTCTTC.

By proportion, this clonotype is medium-sized. This chain's CDR3 is CASSLAVNEQFF. The CDR3 coding sequence is TGTGCCAGCAGCTTGGCGGTTAATGAGCAGTTCTTC. The chain uses TRBV11-2 and TRBJ2-1, with no clear D. Between the trimmed V and J ends, which lost 3 bases and 7 bases, there was a span of 7 bases. CDR3 length: 12 residues. The V gene's germline CDR1 is SGHAT and CDR2 FQNNGV.

This clonotype was seen at least ten times. The chain carries TRBV25-1 and TRBJ2-3; 9 positions agree with TRBD1. Trimming took 0 bases from V and 7 from J; bases not matched to a gene: 8. This CDR3 is built from 16 residues. CDR1 and CDR2 from the germline V gene are MGHDK and SYGVNS. CDR3 sequence reads: CASSEYGHRGRNTQYF. Here the CDR3 DNA reads TGTGCCAGCAGTGAATATGGGCACAGGGGGCGGAATACGCAGTATTTT. The full variable domain, with the rest looked up from reference TRBV25-1 and TRBJ2-3, is EADIYQTPRYLVIGTGKKITLECSQTMGHDKMYWYQQDPGMELHLIHYSYGVNSTEKGDLSSESTVSRIRTEHFPLTLESARPSHTSQYLCASSEYGHRGRNTQYFGPGTRLTVL.

This clonotype was seen repeatedly, ten times or more. The rearrangement links TRBV4-3 to TRBJ2-7; tentative D call: TRBD2 (5 bases). Germline V gene data show CDR1 as LGHNA and CDR2 as YSLEER. CDR3 length equals 16 residues. V was clipped by 1 base and J by 2 bases, with 15 bases between them. CDR3 amino acids: CASSQGAGIAPYEQYF. The DNA of the CDR3 is TGCGCCAGCAGCCAAGGGGCGGGCATAGCCCCCTACGAGCAGTACTTC.